This T cell receptor (beta chain) was sequenced in a study of CD8+ T cells in alopecia areata. As for the study in general: Tofacitinib lasted 6 to 18 months, then 6 months off drug.

Whole-study findings and limits: During tofacitinib treatment, many expanded lesional clones remained in scalp and blood. Among the top 100, expanded CD8+ clones were significantly decreased by tofacitinib, as was scalp clonality.

The CDR3 runs 15 residues. Germline loops: CDR1 SQVTM, CDR2 ANQGSEA. V was clipped by 4 bases and J by 0 bases; unmatched bases: 9. Extracted RNA was reverse transcribed into cDNA, the sequencing template. This table comes from immunoSEQ multiplex PCR, and its TCRdb copy is limited to in-frame clones, with some not included. The sample holds 15,000 to 20,000 clones, 50% to 60% seen once. As for treatment: oral pan-JAK inhibitor, 5-10 mg twice daily. Specimens obtained from alopecia areata patients comprised lesional scalp punch biopsies and peripheral blood. Remarks on this clone: What it binds is unknown.

This clonotype originated in a human donor with alopecia areata. Sequenced material: skin, taken at week 4, from a patient treated with tofacitinib. The V call is TRBV29-1, the J call TRBJ2-7; 7 bases match TRBD1. The CDR3 region has the DNA TGCAGCGTTGTTCCGGGACAGAGGAGCTCCTACGAGCAGTACTTC. Its protein is CSVVPGQRSSYEQYF.